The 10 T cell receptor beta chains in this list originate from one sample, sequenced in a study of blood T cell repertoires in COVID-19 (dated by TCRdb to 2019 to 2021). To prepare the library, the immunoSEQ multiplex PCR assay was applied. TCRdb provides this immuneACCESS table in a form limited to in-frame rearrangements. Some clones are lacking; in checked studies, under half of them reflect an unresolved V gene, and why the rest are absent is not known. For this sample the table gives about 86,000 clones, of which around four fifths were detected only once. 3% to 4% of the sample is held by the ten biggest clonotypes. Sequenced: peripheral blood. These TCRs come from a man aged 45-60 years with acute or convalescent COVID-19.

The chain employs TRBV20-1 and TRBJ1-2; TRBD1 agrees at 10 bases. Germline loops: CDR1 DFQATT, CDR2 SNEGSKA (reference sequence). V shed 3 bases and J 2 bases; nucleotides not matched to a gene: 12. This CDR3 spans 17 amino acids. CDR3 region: CSASPWTGGRTNYGYTF. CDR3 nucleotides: TGCAGTGCTAGTCCCTGGACAGGGGGGCGTACCAACTATGGCTACACCTTC.

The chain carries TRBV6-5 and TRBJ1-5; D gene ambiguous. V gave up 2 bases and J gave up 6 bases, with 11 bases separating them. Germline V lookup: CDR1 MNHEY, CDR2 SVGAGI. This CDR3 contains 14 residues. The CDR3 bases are TGTGCCAGCAGTTACGGGTTGTCGGGTCAGCCCCAGCATTTT. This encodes CASSYGLSGQPQHF.

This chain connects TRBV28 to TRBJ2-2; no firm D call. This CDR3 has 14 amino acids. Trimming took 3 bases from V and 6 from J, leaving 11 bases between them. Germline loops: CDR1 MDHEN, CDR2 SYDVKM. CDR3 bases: TGTGCCAGCAGTTTGTTTAATTCTGCCGGGGAGCTGTTTTTT. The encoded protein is CASSLFNSAGELFF.

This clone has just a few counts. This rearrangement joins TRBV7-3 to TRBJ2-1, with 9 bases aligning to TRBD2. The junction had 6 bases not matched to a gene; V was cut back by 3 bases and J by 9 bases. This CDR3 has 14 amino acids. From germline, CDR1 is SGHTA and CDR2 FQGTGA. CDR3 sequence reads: CASSFGSGGSEQFF. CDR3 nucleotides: TGTGCCAGCAGCTTCGGTAGCGGGGGATCTGAGCAGTTCTTC. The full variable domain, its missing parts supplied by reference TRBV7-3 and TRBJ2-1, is GAGVSQTPSNKVTEKGKYVELRCDPISGHTALYWYRQSLGQGPEFLIYFQGTGAADDSGLPNDRFFAVRPEGSVSTLKIQRTERGDSAVYLCASSFGSGGSEQFFGPGTRLTVL.

The CDR3 DNA follows: TGCGCCAGCAGCCCCGACAGGGGGCGCGTCAACGAGCAGTACTTC. Translating it yields CASSPDRGRVNEQYF. The chain is built from TRBV4-3 and TRBJ2-7; the match to TRBD1 covers 10 bases. Germline assignment: CDR1 LGHNA and CDR2 YSLEER. J gave up 5 bases and V 4 bases, and 8 bases lay outside the gene matches. This CDR3 spans 15 amino acids.

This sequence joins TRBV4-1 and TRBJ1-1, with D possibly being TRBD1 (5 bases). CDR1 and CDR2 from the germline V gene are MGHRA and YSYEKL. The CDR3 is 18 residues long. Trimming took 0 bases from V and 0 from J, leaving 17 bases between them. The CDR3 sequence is CASSQDSSSGPMNTEAFF. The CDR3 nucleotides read TGCGCCAGCAGCCAAGATAGTTCTTCAGGGCCCATGAACACTGAAGCTTTCTTT.

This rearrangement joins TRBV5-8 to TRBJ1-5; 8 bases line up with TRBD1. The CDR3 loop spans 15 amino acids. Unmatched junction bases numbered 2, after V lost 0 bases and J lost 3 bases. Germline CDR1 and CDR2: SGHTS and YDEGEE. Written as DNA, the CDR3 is TGTGCCAGCAGCTTGGGCAGGGGGCTCAATCAGCCCCAGCATTTT. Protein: CASSLGRGLNQPQHF. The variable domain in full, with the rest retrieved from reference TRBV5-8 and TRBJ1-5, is EAGVTQSPTHLIKTRGQQATLRCSPISGHTSVYWYQQALGLGLQFLLWYDEGEERNRGNFPPRFSGRQFPNYSSELNVNALELEDSALYLCASSLGRGLNQPQHFGDGTRLSIL.

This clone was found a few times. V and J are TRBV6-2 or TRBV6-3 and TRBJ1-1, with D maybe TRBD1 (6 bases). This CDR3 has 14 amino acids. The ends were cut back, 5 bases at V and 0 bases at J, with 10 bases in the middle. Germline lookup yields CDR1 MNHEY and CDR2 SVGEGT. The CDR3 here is CASSKGQLNTEAFF. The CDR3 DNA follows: TGTGCCAGCAGTAAAGGACAGTTGAACACTGAAGCTTTCTTT.

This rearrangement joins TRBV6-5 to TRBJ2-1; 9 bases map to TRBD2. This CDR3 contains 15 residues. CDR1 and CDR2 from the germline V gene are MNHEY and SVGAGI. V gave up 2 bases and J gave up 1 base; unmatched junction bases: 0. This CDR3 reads CASSYAGGSYNEQFF. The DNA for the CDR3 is TGTGCCAGCAGTTACGCGGGAGGGTCCTACAATGAGCAGTTCTTC.

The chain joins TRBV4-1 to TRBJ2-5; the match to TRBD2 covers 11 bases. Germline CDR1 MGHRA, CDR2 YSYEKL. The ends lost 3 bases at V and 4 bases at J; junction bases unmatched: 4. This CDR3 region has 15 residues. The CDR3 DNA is TGCGCCAGCAGCCATGACGGACTAGCGGGAGAGACCCAGTACTTC. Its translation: CASSHDGLAGETQYF.